This passage covers 16 T cell receptor beta chains from one sample sequenced in a study of cytomegalovirus exposure and HLA in healthy donors. Sequenced by immunoSEQ multiplex PCR; TCRdb stores in-frame clones only, minus some. The data hold approximately 65,000 clones, with roughly 96% observed a single time. Sequencing input: PBMCs. The receptors originated from a man in his late teens or twenties in good health and CMV-seronegative.

The CDR3 here is CASSARQGYEQFF. The CDR3 DNA follows: TGTGCCAGCAGCGCACGACAGGGCTATGAGCAGTTCTTC. V usage is TRBV9 and J usage is TRBJ2-1, with 7 bases matching TRBD1. The V gene's germline CDR1 is SGDLS and CDR2 YYNGEE. This CDR3 spans 13 amino acids. The V segment lost 3 bases and the J segment 8 bases; nucleotides outside the gene matches: 5.

This chain links TRBV6-1 with TRBJ2-7; a weak D match, TRBD1 (6 bases). Germline loops: CDR1 MNHNS, CDR2 SASEGT. CDR3 size: 13 residues. Trimming took off 5 bases at V and 0 bases at J, with 8 bases between the two ends. The CDR3 sequence: CASSTDSSYEQYF. The CDR3 nucleotides read TGTGCCAGCAGTACGGACAGCTCCTACGAGCAGTACTTC.

V and J are TRBV29-1 and TRBJ2-6; D is ambiguous. The CDR3 extends over 16 amino acids. Germline loops: CDR1 SQVTM, CDR2 ANQGSEA. The V end was cut by 6 bases, the J end by 0 bases, with 15 bases between. CDR3 sequence: CSVPIQSPSGANVLTF. The CDR3 region has the DNA TGCAGCGTCCCGATACAGTCTCCCTCTGGGGCCAACGTCCTGACTTTC.

The rearrangement joins TRBV7-8 to TRBJ1-5, with D perhaps TRBD1 (5 bases). The V gene's germline CDR1 is SGHVS and CDR2 FQNEAQ. The CDR3 length is 16 residues. Between the trimmed V and J ends, which lost 2 bases and 3 bases, there was a span of 14 bases. The CDR3 DNA follows: TGTGCCAGCAGCTTAACGCCGTCAGGGAACAATCAGCCCCAGCATTTT. This gives the protein CASSLTPSGNNQPQHF.

The V gene is TRBV6-6, the J gene TRBJ1-2, with 7 bases identical to TRBD1. This CDR3 has 14 amino acids. J gave up 8 bases and V 5 bases, and 11 bases lay outside the gene matches. Germline V gene lookup returns CDR1 MNHNY and CDR2 SVGAGI (reference sequence). CDR3 loop: CASSQKQGLAGYTF. CDR3 DNA sequence: TGTGCCAGCAGTCAGAAACAGGGGTTAGCAGGCTACACCTTC.

V is TRBV18 and J is TRBJ1-4; 7 bases are a match to TRBD1. With 5 bases clipped from V and 3 bases from J, the junction kept 6 bases outside the gene matches. The CDR3 runs to 15 residues. In germline, CDR1 is KGHSH, CDR2 LQKENI. In DNA, the CDR3 is TGTGCCAGCTCATCCCGACAGGGATCTAATGAAAAACTGTTTTTT. It is translated as CASSSRQGSNEKLFF.

This rearrangement joins TRBV5-8 to TRBJ1-4; D uncertain. V lost 0 bases, J lost 7 bases, and 10 bases lay in between. CDR3 length: 14 amino acids. CDR1 SGHTS and CDR2 YDEGEE come from the germline V gene. The CDR3 DNA follows: TGTGCCAGCAGCTTGGTGGCAGCTAGTGAAAAACTGTTTTTT. This codes for CASSLVAASEKLFF.

The chain joins TRBV6-1 to TRBJ1-6, with TRBD1 as a possible D gene (5 bases). CDR3 length: 14 residues. Trimming cost V 0 bases and J 12 bases, with 12 bases left between them. The germline CDR1 and CDR2 sequences are MNHNS and SASEGT. The CDR3 nucleotides are TGTGCCAGCAGTGAAGCGGGCGGGGCGCAACCCCTCCACTTT. Its protein product is CASSEAGGAQPLHF.

This chain uses TRBV5-4 with TRBJ2-6; weak D call: TRBD1 (6 bases). Trimming took off 4 bases at V and 1 base at J, with 21 bases between the two ends. Germline V CDR1 and CDR2: SGHNT, YYREEE (reference sequence). The CDR3 loop spans 19 amino acids. The CDR3 nucleotides read TGTGCCAGCAGCGCAATGTCGGGGACACAAATTTCTGGGGCCAACGTCCTGACTTTC. This gives the protein CASSAMSGTQISGANVLTF.

This rearrangement joins TRBV15 to TRBJ1-1; 8 positions agree with TRBD1. The CDR3 length is 15 residues. Trimming cost V 0 bases and J 4 bases; bases outside gene matches: 4. Germline V gives CDR1 LNHNV, CDR2 YYDKDF (reference sequence). The CDR3 sequence: CATSRETGVITEAFF. As DNA, the CDR3 is TGTGCCACCAGCAGAGAGACAGGGGTAATCACTGAAGCTTTCTTT.

This rearrangement joins TRBV5-1 to TRBJ1-4; D is unclear. CDR3 size: 14 residues. From germline, CDR1 is SGHRS and CDR2 YFSETQ. V was cut by 5 bases and J by 2 bases, with 10 bases left in between. The CDR3 loop is CASRPAVTNEKLFF. The CDR3 region has the DNA TGCGCCAGCAGACCCGCAGTGACTAATGAAAAACTGTTTTTT.

The chain recombines TRBV2 with TRBJ1-6; maybe TRBD1 (6 bases). There are 14 residues in the CDR3. Deletions cut 3 bases from V and 6 bases from J, with 9 bases between. CDR1 SNHLY and CDR2 FYNNEI come from the germline V gene. This chain's CDR3 is CASSDGGANSPLHF. CDR3 nucleotide sequence: TGTGCCAGCAGTGACGGGGGGGCTAATTCACCCCTCCACTTT.

The V call is TRBV27, the J call TRBJ2-7, with 7 bases identical to TRBD1. The germline gives CDR1 MNHEY, CDR2 SMNVEV (reference sequence). V dropped 3 bases and J dropped 4; count of bases not matched to a gene: 6. The CDR3 extends over 14 amino acids. In DNA, the CDR3 is TGTGCCAGCAGTTTTGGGACAGATTTGTACGAGCAGTACTTC. Amino acid sequence: CASSFGTDLYEQYF.

Here the CDR3 reads CASQAGRQGQRYGYTF. The CDR3 DNA follows: TGTGCCAGCCAGGCGGGTAGGCAGGGGCAAAGGTATGGCTACACCTTC. This sequence joins TRBV19 and TRBJ1-2; the D gene is possibly TRBD1 (6 bases). This CDR3 has 16 residues. Trimming stripped 9 bases from V and 5 bases from J, with 25 bases between. CDR1 is LNHDA and CDR2 is SQIVND in the germline V gene (reference sequence).

Here the CDR3 reads CASSYGEGSEQYF. DNA of the CDR3: TGTGCCAGCAGTTACGGGGAGGGAAGCGAGCAGTACTTC. This chain joins TRBV6-5 and TRBJ2-7; the match to TRBD2 covers 7 bases. With 2 bases clipped from V and 6 bases from J, the junction kept 4 bases outside the gene matches. This CDR3 region has 13 residues. Germline V gene data show CDR1 as MNHEY and CDR2 as SVGAGI.

The gene calls are TRBV5-6 and TRBJ2-2; D may be TRBD2 (6 bases). The CDR3 extends over 15 amino acids. CDR1 is SGHDT and CDR2 is YYEEEE in the germline V gene. V was trimmed by 1 base and J by 1 base, leaving 8 bases between them. The CDR3 loop is CASSLIGRNTGELFF. The CDR3 nucleotides read TGTGCCAGCAGCTTGATCGGGAGGAACACCGGGGAGCTGTTTTTT.